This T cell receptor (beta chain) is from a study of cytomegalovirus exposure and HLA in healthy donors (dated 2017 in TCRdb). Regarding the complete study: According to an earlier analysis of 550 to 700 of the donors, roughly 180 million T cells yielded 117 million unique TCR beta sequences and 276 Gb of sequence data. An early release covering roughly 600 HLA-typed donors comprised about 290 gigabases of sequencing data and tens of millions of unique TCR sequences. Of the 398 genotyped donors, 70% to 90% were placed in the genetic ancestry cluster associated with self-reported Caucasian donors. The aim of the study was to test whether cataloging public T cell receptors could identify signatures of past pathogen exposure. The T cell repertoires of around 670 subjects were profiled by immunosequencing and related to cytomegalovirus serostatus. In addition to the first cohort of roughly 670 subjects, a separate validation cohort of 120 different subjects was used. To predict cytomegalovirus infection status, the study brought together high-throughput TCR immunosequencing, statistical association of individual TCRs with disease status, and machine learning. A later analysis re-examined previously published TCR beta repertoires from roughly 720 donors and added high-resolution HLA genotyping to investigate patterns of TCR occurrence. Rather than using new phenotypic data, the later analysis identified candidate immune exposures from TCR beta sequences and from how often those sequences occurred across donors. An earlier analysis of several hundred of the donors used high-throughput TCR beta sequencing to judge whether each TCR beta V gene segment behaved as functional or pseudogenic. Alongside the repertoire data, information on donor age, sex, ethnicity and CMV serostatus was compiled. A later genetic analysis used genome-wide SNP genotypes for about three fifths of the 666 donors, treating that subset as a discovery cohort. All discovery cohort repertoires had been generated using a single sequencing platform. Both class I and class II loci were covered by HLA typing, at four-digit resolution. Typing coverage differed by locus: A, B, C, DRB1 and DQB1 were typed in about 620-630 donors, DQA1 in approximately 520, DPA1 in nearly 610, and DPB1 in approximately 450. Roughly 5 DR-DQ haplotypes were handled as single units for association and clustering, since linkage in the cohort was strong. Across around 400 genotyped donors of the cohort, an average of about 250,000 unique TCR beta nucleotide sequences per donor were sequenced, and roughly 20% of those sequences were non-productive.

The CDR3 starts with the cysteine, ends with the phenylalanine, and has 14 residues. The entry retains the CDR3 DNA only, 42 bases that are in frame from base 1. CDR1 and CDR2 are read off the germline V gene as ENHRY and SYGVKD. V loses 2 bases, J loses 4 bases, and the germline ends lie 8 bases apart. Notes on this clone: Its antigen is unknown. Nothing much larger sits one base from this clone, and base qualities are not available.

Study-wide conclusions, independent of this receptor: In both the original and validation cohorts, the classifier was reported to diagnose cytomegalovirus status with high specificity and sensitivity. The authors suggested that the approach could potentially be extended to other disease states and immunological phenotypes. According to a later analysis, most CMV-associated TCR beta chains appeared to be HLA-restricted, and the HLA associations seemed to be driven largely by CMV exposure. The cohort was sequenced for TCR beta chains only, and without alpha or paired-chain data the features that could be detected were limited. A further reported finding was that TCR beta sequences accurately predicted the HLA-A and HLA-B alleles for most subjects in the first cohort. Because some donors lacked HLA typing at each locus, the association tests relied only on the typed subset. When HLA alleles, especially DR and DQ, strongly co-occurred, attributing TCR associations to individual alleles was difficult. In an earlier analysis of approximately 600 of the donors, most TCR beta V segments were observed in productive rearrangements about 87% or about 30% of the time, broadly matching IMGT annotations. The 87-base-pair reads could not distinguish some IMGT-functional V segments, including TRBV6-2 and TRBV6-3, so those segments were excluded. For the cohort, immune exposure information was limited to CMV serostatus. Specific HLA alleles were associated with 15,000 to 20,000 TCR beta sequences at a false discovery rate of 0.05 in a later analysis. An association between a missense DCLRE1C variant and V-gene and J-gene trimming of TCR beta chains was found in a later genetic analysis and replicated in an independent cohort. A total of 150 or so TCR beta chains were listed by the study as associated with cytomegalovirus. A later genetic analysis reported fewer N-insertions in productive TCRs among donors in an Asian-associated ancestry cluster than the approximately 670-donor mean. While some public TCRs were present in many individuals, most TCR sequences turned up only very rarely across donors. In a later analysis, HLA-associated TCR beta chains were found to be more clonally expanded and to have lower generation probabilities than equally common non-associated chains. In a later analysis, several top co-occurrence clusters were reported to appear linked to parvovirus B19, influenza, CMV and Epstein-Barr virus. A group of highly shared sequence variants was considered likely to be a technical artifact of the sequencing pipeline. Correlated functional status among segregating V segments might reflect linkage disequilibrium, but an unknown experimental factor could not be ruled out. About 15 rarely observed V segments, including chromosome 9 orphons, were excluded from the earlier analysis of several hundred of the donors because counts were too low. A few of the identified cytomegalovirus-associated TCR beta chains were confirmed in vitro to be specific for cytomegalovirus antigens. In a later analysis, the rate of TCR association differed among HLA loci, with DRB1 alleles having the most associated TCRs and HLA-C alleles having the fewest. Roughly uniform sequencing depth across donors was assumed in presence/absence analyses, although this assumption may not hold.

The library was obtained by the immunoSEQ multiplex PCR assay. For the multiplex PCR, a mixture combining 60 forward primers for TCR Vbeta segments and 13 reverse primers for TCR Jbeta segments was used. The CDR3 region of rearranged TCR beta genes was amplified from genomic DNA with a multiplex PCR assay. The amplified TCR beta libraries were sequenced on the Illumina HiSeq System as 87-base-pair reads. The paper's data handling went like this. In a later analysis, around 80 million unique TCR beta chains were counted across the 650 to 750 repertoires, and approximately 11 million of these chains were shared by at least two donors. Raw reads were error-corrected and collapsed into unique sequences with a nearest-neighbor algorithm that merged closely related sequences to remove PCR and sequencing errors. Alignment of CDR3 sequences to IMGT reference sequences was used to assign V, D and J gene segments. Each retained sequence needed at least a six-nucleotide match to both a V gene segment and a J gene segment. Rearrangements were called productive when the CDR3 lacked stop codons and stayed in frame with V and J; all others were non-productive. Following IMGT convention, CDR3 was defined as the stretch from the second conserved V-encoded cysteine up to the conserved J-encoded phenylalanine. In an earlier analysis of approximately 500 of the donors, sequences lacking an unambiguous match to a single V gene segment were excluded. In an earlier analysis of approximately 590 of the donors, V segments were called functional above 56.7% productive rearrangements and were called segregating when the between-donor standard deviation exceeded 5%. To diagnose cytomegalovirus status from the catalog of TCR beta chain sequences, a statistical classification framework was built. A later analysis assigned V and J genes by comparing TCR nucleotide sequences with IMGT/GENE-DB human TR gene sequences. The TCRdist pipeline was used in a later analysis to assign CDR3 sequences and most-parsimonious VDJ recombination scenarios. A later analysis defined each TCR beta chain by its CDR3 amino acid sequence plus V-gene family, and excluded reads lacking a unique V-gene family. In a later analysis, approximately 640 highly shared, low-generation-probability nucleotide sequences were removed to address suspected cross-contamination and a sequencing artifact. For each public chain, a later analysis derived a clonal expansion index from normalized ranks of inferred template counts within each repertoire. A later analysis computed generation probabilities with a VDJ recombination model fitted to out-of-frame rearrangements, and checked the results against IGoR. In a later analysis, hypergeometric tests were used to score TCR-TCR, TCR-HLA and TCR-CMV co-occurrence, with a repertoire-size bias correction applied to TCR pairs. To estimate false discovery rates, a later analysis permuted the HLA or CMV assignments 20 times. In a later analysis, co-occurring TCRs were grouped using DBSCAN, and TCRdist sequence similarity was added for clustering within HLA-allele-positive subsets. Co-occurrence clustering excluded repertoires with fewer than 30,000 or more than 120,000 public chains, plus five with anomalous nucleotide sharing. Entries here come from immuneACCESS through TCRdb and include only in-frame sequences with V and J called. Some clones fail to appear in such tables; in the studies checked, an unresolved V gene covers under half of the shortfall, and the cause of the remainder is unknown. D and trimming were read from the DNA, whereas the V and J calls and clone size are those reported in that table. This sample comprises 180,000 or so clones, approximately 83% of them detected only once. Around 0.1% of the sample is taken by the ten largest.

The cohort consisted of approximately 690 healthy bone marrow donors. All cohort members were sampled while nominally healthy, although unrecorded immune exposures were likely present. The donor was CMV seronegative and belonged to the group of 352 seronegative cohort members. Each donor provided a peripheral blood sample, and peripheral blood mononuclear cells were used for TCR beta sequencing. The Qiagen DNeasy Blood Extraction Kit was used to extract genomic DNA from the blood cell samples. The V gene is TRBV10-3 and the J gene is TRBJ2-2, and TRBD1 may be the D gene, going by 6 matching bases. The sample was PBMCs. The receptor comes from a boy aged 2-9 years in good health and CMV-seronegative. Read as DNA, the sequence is TGTGCCATCAGTGAGCGACAGGTCACCGGGGAGCTGTTTTTT. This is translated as CAISERQVTGELFF.